The clone carrying this T cell receptor beta chain has just one count. Only in-frame clones appear in the TCRdb table, and some are missing; sequencing was by immunoSEQ multiplex PCR. Of roughly 95,000 clones in the sample, 88% were seen once. This entry belongs to a study of control samples from healthy donors and cancer patients. Germline V lookup: CDR1 LGHDT, CDR2 YNNKEL (reference sequence). The CDR3 runs to 16 residues. Trimming stripped 1 base from V and 1 base from J, with 13 bases between. The clonotype originates from a man aged 30 to 39 in good health. V and J are TRBV3-1 (or the pseudogene TRBV3-2) and TRBJ1-1; D is ambiguous. The source material was blood. The CDR3 DNA reads as TGTGCCAGCAGCCAAGGGCCCCAACTGAGGAACACTGAAGCTTTCTTT. Translated: CASSQGPQLRNTEAFF.